Below are 18 T cell receptor beta chains sequenced from a single sample in a study of blood T cell repertoires in COVID-19. Generated by immunoSEQ multiplex PCR, the TCRdb table keeps only in-frame clones and is missing some. The sample has about 500,000 clones; 89% are singletons. The sequenced material came from peripheral blood. These receptors were taken from a man aged 18 to 35 with COVID-19, enrolled during active disease.

V and J are TRBV7-8 and TRBJ1-4; D unresolved. This CDR3 has 14 residues. Germline CDR1 reads SGHVS; CDR2 reads FQNEAQ. V was trimmed by 3 bases and J by 5 bases, leaving 10 bases between them. The CDR3 loop is CASSLGLFNEKLFF. The DNA of the CDR3 is TGTGCCAGCAGCTTGGGCCTTTTCAATGAAAAACTGTTTTTT.

This clone has a single count. The genes are TRBV3-1 (or the pseudogene TRBV3-2) and TRBJ1-3; tentatively, D is TRBD1 (5 bases). This CDR3 spans 17 amino acids. CDR1 LGHDT and CDR2 YNNKEL come from the germline V gene (reference sequence). V was cut by 1 base and J by 3 bases, with 16 bases left in between. This chain's CDR3 is CASSQAELRTLGNTIYF. Here the CDR3 DNA reads TGTGCCAGCAGCCAAGCTGAACTGCGGACACTTGGAAACACCATATATTTT.

V usage is TRBV4-1 and J usage is TRBJ2-5; a possible D gene is TRBD2 (5 bases). Germline V gene sequence: CDR1 MGHRA, CDR2 YSYEKL. V was pared by 1 base and J by 4 bases, with 16 bases between. This CDR3 has 16 amino acids. CDR3 nucleotide sequence: TGCGCCAGCAGCCAAGCGGCGGGTAGAGGTCGAGAGACCCAGTACTTC. Protein: CASSQAAGRGRETQYF.

CDR3 DNA sequence: TGTGCCAGCAGCTTCCTAGCGGGAGGTCTAAAAGAGACCCAGTACTTC. It codes for CASSFLAGGLKETQYF. The chain links TRBV7-6 to TRBJ2-5, with TRBD2 matching over 11 bases. The germline gives CDR1 SGHVS, CDR2 FNYEAQ. CDR3 length: 16 residues. The V and J ends lost 3 bases and 3 bases, in that order; junction bases with no gene match: 6.

The table lists this clone with a count of one. The chain links TRBV5-1 to TRBJ2-3; 7 positions agree with TRBD2. Germline assignment: CDR1 SGHRS and CDR2 YFSETQ. The CDR3 covers 15 residues. With V trimmed by 1 base and J by 4 bases, 6 bases remained unmatched. CDR3 region: CASSLLAGDPDTQYF. For the CDR3, the DNA is TGCGCCAGCAGCTTGCTGGCGGGAGACCCAGATACGCAGTATTTT.

This clone has more than one count but fewer than ten. The chain recombines TRBV7-2 with TRBJ2-3; TRBD1 matches at 8 bases. The V and J ends lost 5 bases and 3 bases, in that order; junction bases with no gene match: 10. The germline V gene has CDR1 SGHTA and CDR2 FQGNSA. The CDR3 runs to 16 residues. CDR3 in amino acids: CASSPQRQGPTDTQYF. CDR3 nucleotide sequence: TGTGCCAGCAGCCCGCAACGACAGGGGCCGACAGATACGCAGTATTTT. The full variable domain, with the rest looked up from reference TRBV7-2 and TRBJ2-3, is GAGVSQSPSNKVTEKGKDVELRCDPISGHTALYWYRQSLGQGLEFLIYFQGNSAPDKSGLPSDRFSAERTGGSVSTLTIQRTQQEDSAVYLCASSPQRQGPTDTQYFGPGTRLTVL.

The genes are TRBV19 and TRBJ2-1, with 9 bases aligning to TRBD2. After removal of 1 base from V and 9 bases from J, the junction contained 7 bases not matched to a gene. The CDR3 is 15 amino acids. The germline CDR1 and CDR2 sequences are LNHDA and SQIVND (reference sequence). The CDR3 region has the DNA TGTGCCAGTAGTATAGGCGGGAGGGCCAATGCTGAGCAGTTCTTC. This codes for CASSIGGRANAEQFF.

This rearrangement joins TRBV10-2 to TRBJ1-5; possible D gene TRBD1, 6 bases. This CDR3 comprises 17 residues. Germline V gene lookup returns CDR1 WSHSY and CDR2 SAAADI. Trimming removed 0 bases at V and 2 bases at J, with 14 bases between. The CDR3 loop is CASSESRTEERNQPQHF. CDR3 DNA sequence: TGCGCCAGCAGTGAGTCGCGGACAGAAGAACGCAATCAGCCCCAGCATTTT.

The chain carries TRBV5-1 and TRBJ2-2; 7 bases map to TRBD1. V lost 2 bases to trimming and J lost 2 bases; unmatched junction nucleotides: 3. The germline V gene has CDR1 SGHRS and CDR2 YFSETQ. This CDR3 region has 15 residues. The CDR3 spells CASSFAGGNTGELFF. CDR3 bases: TGCGCCAGCAGCTTCGCAGGGGGAAACACCGGGGAGCTGTTTTTT.

This chain joins TRBV11-3 and TRBJ2-5, with 16 bases fitting TRBD2. The CDR3 consists of 18 residues. The V segment lost 4 bases and the J segment 6 bases; nucleotides outside the gene matches: 11. Germline loops: CDR1 SGHNT, CDR2 YENEEA. The CDR3 nucleotides read TGTGCCAGCAGCTCACCGGGACTAGCGGGAGGGTTGGGGAAGACCCAGTACTTC. This sequence encodes CASSSPGLAGGLGKTQYF.

The chain recombines TRBV6-2 or TRBV6-3 with TRBJ2-1, with a weak D call TRBD2 (5 bases). In germline, CDR1 is MNHEY, CDR2 SVGEGT. This CDR3 spans 16 amino acids. The ends were cut back, 0 bases at V and 1 base at J, with 10 bases in the middle. The DNA for the CDR3 is TGTGCCAGCAGTTACTCTTCACTAGAATCCTACAATGAGCAGTTCTTC. Amino acids: CASSYSSLESYNEQFF.

V and J are TRBV6-1 and TRBJ1-2, with D tentatively TRBD1 (5 bases). Trimming took 3 bases from V and 5 from J, leaving 10 bases between them. This CDR3 region has 13 residues. CDR1 and CDR2 from the germline V gene are MNHNS and SASEGT. CDR3 bases: TGTGCCAGCAGTGACGGGGGAGATTATGGCTACACCTTC. This translates into CASSDGGDYGYTF.

This chain uses TRBV18 with TRBJ1-1; D may be TRBD1 (6 bases). Trimming took off 4 bases at V and 1 base at J, with 13 bases between the two ends. Germline loops: CDR1 KGHSH, CDR2 LQKENI. The CDR3 spans 15 residues. The CDR3 DNA sequence: TGTGCCAGCTCACTTGGACAGACGGGGAACACTGAAGCTTTCTTT. It is translated as CASSLGQTGNTEAFF.

A word on this clone: Other DNA sequences in the same sample also yield this CDR3. The chain links TRBV2 to TRBJ2-6, with D perhaps matching TRBD2 (5 bases). CDR3 length equals 15 residues. V lost 6 bases to trimming and J lost 2 bases, with 11 bases between them. Germline V gives CDR1 SNHLY, CDR2 FYNNEI. In nucleotides, the CDR3 is TGTGCCAGCAGGGGAGCCAGTGCTGGGGCCAACGTCCTGACTTTC. Translated, it gives CASRGASAGANVLTF.

The V gene is TRBV2, the J gene TRBJ1-4; TRBD1 matches 7 bases. Trimming cost V 8 bases and J 4 bases; bases outside gene matches: 10. Germline V CDR1 and CDR2: SNHLY, FYNNEI. This CDR3 spans 15 amino acids. The CDR3, as DNA: TGTGCCAGCGAGAAACAGGGGACCCTTAATGAAAAACTGTTTTTT. Protein product: CASEKQGTLNEKLFF.

This chain uses TRBV6-5 with TRBJ2-5; 9 positions agree with TRBD2. The germline CDR1 and CDR2 sequences are MNHEY and SVGAGI. The CDR3 extends over 14 amino acids. Unmatched junction bases numbered 3, after V lost 3 bases and J lost 4 bases. The CDR3 region is CASSYYSGGETQYF. CDR3 bases: TGTGCCAGCAGTTATTATAGCGGGGGAGAGACCCAGTACTTC.

The rearrangement joins TRBV11-3 to TRBJ1-4; 9 positions match TRBD1. The V segment lost 3 bases and the J segment 5 bases; nucleotides outside the gene matches: 1. The CDR3 has 14 amino acids. CDR1 and CDR2 from the germline V gene are SGHNT and YENEEA. The CDR3 loop is CASSLGTGNEKLFF. CDR3 coding DNA: TGTGCCAGCAGCTTGGGGACAGGGAATGAAAAACTGTTTTTT.

For this clone: The sample holds other DNA sequences that translate to the same CDR3. The V gene is TRBV2, the J gene TRBJ2-1; 13 nucleotides line up with TRBD2. Germline values: CDR1 SNHLY, CDR2 FYNNEI. Trimming took 6 bases from V and 7 from J; bases not matched to a gene: 0. This CDR3 has 13 residues. The CDR3 region is CASRGLAGNEQFF. The CDR3 DNA follows: TGTGCCAGCAGGGGACTAGCGGGGAATGAGCAGTTCTTC.